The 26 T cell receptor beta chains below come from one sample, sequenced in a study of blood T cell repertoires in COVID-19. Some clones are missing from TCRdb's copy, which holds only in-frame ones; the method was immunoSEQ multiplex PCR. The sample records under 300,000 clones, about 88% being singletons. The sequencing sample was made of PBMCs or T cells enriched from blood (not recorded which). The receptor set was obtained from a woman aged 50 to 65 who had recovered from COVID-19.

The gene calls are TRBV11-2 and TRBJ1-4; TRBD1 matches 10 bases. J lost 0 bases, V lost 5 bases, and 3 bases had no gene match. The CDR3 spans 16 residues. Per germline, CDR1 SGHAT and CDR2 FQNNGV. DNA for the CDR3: TGTGCCAGCAGCACGACAGGGGGCGCAACTAATGAAAAACTGTTTTTT. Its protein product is CASSTTGGATNEKLFF.

CDR3 residues: CASSRAGSNEKLFF. CDR3 in DNA: TGCGCCAGCAGCCGTGCAGGCTCTAATGAAAAACTGTTTTTT. The chain recombines TRBV5-1 with TRBJ1-4; D ambiguous. V was shortened by 4 bases and J by 3 bases, with 10 bases between the two germline ends. The germline CDR1 and CDR2 sequences are SGHRS and YFSETQ. This CDR3 has 14 amino acids.

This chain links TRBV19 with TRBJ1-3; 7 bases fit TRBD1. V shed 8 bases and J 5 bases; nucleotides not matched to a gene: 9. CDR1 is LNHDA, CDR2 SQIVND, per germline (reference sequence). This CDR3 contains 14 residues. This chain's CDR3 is CASGQDFGRNTIYF. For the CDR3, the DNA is TGTGCCAGTGGACAGGACTTTGGGAGAAACACCATATATTTT.

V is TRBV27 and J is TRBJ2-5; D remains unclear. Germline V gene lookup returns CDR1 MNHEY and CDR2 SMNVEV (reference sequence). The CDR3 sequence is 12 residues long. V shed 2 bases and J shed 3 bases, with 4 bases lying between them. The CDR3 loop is CASSLLKETQYF. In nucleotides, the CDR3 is TGTGCCAGCAGTTTACTAAAAGAGACCCAGTACTTC.

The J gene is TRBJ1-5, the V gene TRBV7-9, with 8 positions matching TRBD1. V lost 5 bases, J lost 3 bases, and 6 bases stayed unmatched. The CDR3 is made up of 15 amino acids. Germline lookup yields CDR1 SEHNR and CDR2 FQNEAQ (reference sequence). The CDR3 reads CASSPGTGHNQPQHF. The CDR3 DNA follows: TGTGCCAGCAGCCCAGGGACAGGACACAATCAGCCCCAGCATTTT.

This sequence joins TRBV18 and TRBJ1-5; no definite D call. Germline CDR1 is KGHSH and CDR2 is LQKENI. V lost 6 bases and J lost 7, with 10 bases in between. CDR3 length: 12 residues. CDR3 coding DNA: TGTGCCAGCTCCTCGGGTATGCAGCCCCAGCATTTT. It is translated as CASSSGMQPQHF.

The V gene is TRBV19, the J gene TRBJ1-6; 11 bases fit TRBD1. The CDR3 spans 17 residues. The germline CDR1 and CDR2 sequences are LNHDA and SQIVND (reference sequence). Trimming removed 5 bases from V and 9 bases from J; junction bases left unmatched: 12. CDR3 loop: CASSHLDGTGGSSPLHF. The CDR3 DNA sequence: TGTGCCAGTAGTCATCTCGACGGGACAGGGGGTAGTTCACCCCTCCACTTT.

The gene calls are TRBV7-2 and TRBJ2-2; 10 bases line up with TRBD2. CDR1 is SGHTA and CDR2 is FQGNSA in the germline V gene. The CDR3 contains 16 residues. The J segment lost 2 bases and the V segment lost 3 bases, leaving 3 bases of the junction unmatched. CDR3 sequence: CASSFSGRPNTGELFF. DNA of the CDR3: TGTGCCAGCAGCTTTAGCGGGAGGCCTAACACCGGGGAGCTGTTTTTT.

The CDR3 spells CASSGGTGKMNEQYF. Here the CDR3 DNA reads TGTGCCAGCAGTGGGGGGACAGGGAAGATGAACGAGCAGTACTTC. V is TRBV28 and J is TRBJ2-7; 9 bases agree with TRBD1. With 5 bases clipped from V and 5 bases from J, the junction kept 10 bases outside the gene matches. This CDR3 is 15 amino acids long. CDR1 is MDHEN, CDR2 SYDVKM, per germline.

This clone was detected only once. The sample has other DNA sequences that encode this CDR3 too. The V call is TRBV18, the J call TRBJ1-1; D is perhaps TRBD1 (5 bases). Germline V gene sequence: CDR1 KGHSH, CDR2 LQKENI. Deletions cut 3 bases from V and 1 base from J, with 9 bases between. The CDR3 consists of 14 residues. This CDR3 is CASSPGTANTEAFF. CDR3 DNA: TGTGCCAGCTCACCGGGGACTGCGAACACTGAAGCTTTCTTT.

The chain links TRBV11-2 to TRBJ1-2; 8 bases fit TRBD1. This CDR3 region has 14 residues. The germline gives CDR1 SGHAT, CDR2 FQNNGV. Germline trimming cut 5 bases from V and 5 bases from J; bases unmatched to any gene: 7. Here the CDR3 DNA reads TGTGCCAGCAGCGGTAGGACAGGGTTTTATGGCTACACCTTC. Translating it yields CASSGRTGFYGYTF.

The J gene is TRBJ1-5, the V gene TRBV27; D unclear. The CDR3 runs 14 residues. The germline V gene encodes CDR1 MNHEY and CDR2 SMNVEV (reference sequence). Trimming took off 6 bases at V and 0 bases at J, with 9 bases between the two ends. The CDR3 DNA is TGTGCCAGCAGCTCCCCCTCTAGCAATCAGCCCCAGCATTTT. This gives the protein CASSSPSSNQPQHF.

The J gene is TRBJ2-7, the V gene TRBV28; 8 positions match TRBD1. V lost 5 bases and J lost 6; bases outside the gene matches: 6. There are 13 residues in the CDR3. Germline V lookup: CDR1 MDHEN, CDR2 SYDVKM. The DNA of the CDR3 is TGTGCCAGCAGTCTCTATGGACAGGGCGAGCAGTACTTC. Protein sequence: CASSLYGQGEQYF.

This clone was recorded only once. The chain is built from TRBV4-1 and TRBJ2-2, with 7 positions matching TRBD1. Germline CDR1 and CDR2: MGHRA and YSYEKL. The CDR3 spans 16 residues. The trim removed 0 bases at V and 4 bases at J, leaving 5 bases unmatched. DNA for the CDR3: TGCGCCAGCAGCCAAGATGGTTGGGACAGCACCGGGGAGCTGTTTTTT. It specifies CASSQDGWDSTGELFF.

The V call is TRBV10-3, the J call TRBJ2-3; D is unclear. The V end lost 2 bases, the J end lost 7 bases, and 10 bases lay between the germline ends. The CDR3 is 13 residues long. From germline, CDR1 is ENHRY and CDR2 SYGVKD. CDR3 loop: CAISEKVAYTQYF. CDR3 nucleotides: TGTGCCATCAGTGAGAAAGTGGCTTATACGCAGTATTTT.

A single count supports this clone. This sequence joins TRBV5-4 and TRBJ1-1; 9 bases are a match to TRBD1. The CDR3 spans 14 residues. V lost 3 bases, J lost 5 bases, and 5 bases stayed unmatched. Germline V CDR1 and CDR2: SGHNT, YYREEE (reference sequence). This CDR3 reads CASSWTGARTEAFF. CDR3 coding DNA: TGTGCCAGCAGCTGGACAGGGGCAAGGACTGAAGCTTTCTTT.

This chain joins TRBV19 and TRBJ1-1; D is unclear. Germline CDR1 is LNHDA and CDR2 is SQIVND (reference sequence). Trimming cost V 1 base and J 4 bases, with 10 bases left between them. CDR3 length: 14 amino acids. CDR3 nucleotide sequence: TGTGCCAGTAGTATAGGCGGAGGAGGCACTGAAGCTTTCTTT. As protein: CASSIGGGGTEAFF.

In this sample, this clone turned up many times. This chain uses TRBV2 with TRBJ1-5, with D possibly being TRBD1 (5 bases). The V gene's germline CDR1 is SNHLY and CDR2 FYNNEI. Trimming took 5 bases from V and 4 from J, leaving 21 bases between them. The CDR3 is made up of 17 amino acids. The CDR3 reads CASSSGPADSENQPQHF. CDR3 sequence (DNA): TGTGCCAGCAGTTCAGGCCCGGCTGACAGCGAAAATCAGCCCCAGCATTTT.

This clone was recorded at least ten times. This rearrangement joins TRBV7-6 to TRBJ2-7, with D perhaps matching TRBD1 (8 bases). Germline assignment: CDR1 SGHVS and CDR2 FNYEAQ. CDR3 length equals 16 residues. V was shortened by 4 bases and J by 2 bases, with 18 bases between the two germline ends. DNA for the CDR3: TGTGCCAGCAGCTCGCCAGGGGGCGGGAGCACCTACGAGCAGTACTTC. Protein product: CASSSPGGGSTYEQYF.

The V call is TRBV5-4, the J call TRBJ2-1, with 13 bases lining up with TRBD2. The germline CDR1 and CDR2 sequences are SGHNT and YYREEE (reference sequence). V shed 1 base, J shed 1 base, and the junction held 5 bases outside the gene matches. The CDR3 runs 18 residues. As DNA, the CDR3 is TGTGCCAGCAGCTTGTTACTAGCGGGAGGGGGGTCCTACAATGAGCAGTTCTTC. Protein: CASSLLLAGGGSYNEQFF.

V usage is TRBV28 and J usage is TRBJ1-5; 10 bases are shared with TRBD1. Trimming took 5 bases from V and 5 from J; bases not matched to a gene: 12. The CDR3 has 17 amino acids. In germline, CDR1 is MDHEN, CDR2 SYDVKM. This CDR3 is CASSQGGTGAAYQPQHF. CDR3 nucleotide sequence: TGTGCCAGCAGTCAGGGCGGGACAGGGGCCGCCTATCAGCCCCAGCATTTT.

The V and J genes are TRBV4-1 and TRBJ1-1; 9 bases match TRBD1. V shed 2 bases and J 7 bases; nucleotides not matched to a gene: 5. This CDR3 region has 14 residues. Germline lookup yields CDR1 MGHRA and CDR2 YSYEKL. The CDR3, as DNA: TGCGCCAGCAGCCAACCCAAGGACAGGGGTGAAGCTTTCTTT. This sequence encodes CASSQPKDRGEAFF.

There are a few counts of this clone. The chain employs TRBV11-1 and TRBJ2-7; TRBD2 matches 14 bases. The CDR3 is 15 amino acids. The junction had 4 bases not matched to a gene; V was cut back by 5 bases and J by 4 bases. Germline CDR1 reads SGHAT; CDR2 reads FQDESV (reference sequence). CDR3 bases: TGTGCCAGCAGCAGACTAGCGGGAGGGAATTACGAGCAGTACTTC. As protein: CASSRLAGGNYEQYF.

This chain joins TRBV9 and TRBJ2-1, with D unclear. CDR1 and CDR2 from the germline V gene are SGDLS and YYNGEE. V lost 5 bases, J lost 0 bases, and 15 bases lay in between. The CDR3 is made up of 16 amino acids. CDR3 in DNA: TGTGCCAGCAGTTTGAAGTGGGCAAACTCCTACAATGAGCAGTTCTTC. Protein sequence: CASSLKWANSYNEQFF.

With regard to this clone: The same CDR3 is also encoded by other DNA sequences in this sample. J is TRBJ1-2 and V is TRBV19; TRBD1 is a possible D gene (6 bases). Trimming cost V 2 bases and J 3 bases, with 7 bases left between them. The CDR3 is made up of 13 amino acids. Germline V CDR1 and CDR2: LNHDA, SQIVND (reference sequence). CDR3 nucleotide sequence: TGTGCCAGTAGTATAAACAGGGACTATGGCTACACCTTC. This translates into CASSINRDYGYTF.

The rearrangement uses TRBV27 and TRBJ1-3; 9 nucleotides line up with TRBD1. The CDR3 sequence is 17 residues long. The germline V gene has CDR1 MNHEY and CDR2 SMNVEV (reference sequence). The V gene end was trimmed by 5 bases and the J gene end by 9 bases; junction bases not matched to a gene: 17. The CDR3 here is CASSLISGQGLLSTIYF. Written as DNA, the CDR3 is TGTGCCAGCAGTCTGATTTCGGGACAGGGACTGCTTAGCACCATATATTTT.